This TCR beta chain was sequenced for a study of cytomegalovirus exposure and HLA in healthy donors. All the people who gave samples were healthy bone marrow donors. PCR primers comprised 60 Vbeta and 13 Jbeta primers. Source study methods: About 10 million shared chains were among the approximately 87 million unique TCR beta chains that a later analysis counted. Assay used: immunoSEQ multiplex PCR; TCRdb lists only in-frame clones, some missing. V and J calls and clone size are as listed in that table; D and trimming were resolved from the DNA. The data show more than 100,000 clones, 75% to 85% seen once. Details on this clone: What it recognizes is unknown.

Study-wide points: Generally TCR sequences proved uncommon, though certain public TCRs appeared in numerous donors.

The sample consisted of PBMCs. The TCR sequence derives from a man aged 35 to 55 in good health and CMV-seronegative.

CDR3 sequence reads: CASSLWLAGGPDTQYF. The CDR3 DNA reads as TGTGCCAGCAGTTTATGGCTAGCGGGAGGGCCGGATACGCAGTATTTT. The chain recombines TRBV27 with TRBJ2-3; the match to TRBD2 covers 12 bases. With V trimmed by 1 base and J by 6 bases, 5 bases remained unmatched. Per the germline V gene, CDR1 is MNHEY and CDR2 is SMNVEV (reference sequence). The CDR3 totals 16 residues.